The 9 T cell receptor beta chains presented below share a single source sample, sequenced in a study of T cell clusters in autoimmune cytopenias. TRB was amplified by touch-down multiplex PCR, primer pools A and B combined. TCRdb processed the multiplex PCR reads again and assigns one entry to each CDR3 protein, with no DNA. The table lists around 7,000 distinct CDR3 sequences. TRB amplification used approximately 250 ng of peripheral blood genomic DNA. These data also featured in a second study, about T cell repertoires in aging, cancer and after chemotherapy.

The specimen sequenced was peripheral blood. Receptors were obtained from a human donor in good health.

This clonotype ranks as medium-sized (0.01 to 0.1%) in terms of frequency. This rearrangement joins TRBV19 to TRBJ1-4; as DNA is missing, the TRBD1 call by TCRdb cannot be tested. This CDR3 contains 14 residues. In germline, CDR1 is LNHDA, CDR2 SQIVND (reference sequence). The CDR3 loop is CASTHGTGGGKLFF. The variable domain in full, completed from reference TRBV19 and TRBJ1-4, reads DGGITQSPKYLFRKEGQNVTLSCEQNLNHDAMYWYRQDPGQGLRLIYYSQIVNDFQKGDIAEGYSVSREKKESFPLTVTSAQKNPTAFYLCASTHGTGGGKLFFGSGTQLSVL.

This clonotype ranks as medium-sized in terms of frequency. The chain joins TRBV6-2 or TRBV6-3 to TRBJ2-5. CDR3 length equals 12 residues. Germline CDR1 reads MNHEY; CDR2 reads SVGEGT. CDR3: CASSYYPWTQYF.

Judged by frequency, this clonotype is medium-sized. The rearrangement uses TRBV29-1 and TRBJ1-1; the D call from TCRdb, TRBD1, cannot be confirmed without DNA. Germline V gene lookup returns CDR1 SQVTM and CDR2 ANQGSEA. The CDR3 covers 12 residues. CDR3 sequence: CSSGRENTEAFF.

This sequence joins TRBV19 and TRBJ1-1; the TCRdb D gene call, TRBD1, has no DNA to confirm it. Germline CDR1 is LNHDA and CDR2 is SQIVND (reference sequence). The CDR3 has 14 amino acids. The CDR3 spells CASSIRTGYTEAFF. The variable domain in full, with the rest retrieved from reference TRBV19 and TRBJ1-1, is DGGITQSPKYLFRKEGQNVTLSCEQNLNHDAMYWYRQDPGQGLRLIYYSQIVNDFQKGDIAEGYSVSREKKESFPLTVTSAQKNPTAFYLCASSIRTGYTEAFFGQGTRLTVV.

V is TRBV27 and J is TRBJ1-5. Germline V lookup: CDR1 MNHEY, CDR2 SMNVEV (reference sequence). This CDR3 is built from 12 residues. The CDR3 region is CASSLGGGTQHF.

Frequency places this clonotype as medium-sized. The chain combines TRBV29-1 with TRBJ2-7; TCRdb picks TRBD1, but there is no DNA to check that call. Germline loops: CDR1 SQVTM, CDR2 ANQGSEA. The CDR3 is made up of 15 amino acids. The CDR3 region is CSVNNGGALNYEQYF.

The J gene is TRBJ2-3, the V gene TRBV6-4; checking the TCRdb D call of TRBD1 is not possible without DNA. Germline CDR1 MRHNA, CDR2 SNTAGT. The CDR3 spans 15 residues. The CDR3 region is CASSEQGQGSDTQYF.

Considering frequency, this clonotype is medium-sized. The gene calls are TRBV27 and TRBJ2-3. CDR3 length equals 15 residues. The V gene's germline CDR1 is MNHEY and CDR2 SMNVEV (reference sequence). The CDR3 loop reads CASSSYSGSTDTQYF.

The chain couples TRBV6-6 to TRBJ2-7; TCRdb reports TRBD1, a call that lacks DNA to check it against. In germline, CDR1 is MNHNY, CDR2 SVGAGI (reference sequence). The CDR3 extends over 15 amino acids. The chain's CDR3 is CASSYPDRGGYEQYF.